This TCR beta chain was profiled in a study of T-cell reconstitution after alpha-beta-depleted transplantation in children. Study-level results: One year post-transplant, T-cell counts and diversity were largely derived from T cells produced anew. As was reported, about two months after transplant, alpha-beta T cells came from several hundred expanded graft clones.

Unique molecular identifiers tagged the TCRbeta library. TCRdb analysed the PCR reads with MiXCR anew, one entry per CDR3 protein. The sample holds around 370,000 distinct CDR3 sequences, around 15% seen once. Comments on this clonotype: The antigen remains unidentified.

Trimming took 11 bases from V and 4 from J; bases not matched to a gene: 7. The CDR3 covers 12 residues. The germline V gene has CDR1 MDHEN and CDR2 SYDVKM. The clonotype comes from a male patient aged 2-10 years who had a stem cell transplant for acute lymphoblastic leukemia, so the T cells may come from the graft donor. Sample: PBMCs, mostly from graft donor cells, taken 360 days after TCRalphabeta/CD19-depleted stem cell transplant. The genes are TRBV28 and TRBJ2-7; 8 bases align to TRBD1. CDR3 region: CAAGTGGYEQYF. CDR3 sequence (DNA): TGTGCCGCAGGTACAGGGGGATACGAGCAGTACTTC.